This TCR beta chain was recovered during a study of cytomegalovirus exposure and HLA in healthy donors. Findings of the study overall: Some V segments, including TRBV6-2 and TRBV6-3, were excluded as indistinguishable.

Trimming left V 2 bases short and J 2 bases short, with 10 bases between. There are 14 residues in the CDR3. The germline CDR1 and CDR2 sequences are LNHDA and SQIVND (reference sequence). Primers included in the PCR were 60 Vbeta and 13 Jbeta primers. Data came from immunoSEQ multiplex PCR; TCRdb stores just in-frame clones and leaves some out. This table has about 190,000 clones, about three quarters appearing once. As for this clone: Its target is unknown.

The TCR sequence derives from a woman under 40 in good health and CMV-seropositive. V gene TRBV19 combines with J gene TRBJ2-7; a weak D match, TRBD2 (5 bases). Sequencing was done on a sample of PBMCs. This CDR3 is CASSIRRQAYEQYF. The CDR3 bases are TGTGCCAGTAGTATAAGGAGGCAGGCCTACGAGCAGTACTTC.